What follows are 21 T cell receptor beta chains derived from one specimen sequenced in a study of T cell responses to AZD1222 COVID-19 vaccine. The table came from immunoSEQ multiplex PCR; TCRdb's copy has only in-frame clones and leaves some out. This sample has 100,000 to 150,000 clones, with around 89% found just once. The source material was peripheral blood, sampled on day 0 of AZD1222 vaccination. These receptors were obtained from an adult in good health.

The genes are TRBV19 and TRBJ1-2; D gene unclear. The CDR3 has 16 amino acids. Germline V gene lookup returns CDR1 LNHDA and CDR2 SQIVND (reference sequence). The germline V and J ends were trimmed by 5 bases and 4 bases, with 20 bases remaining between them. CDR3 nucleotide sequence: TGTGCCAGTAGTCCCTCGGGCCTCTCGGCGGGCTATGGCTACACCTTC. Translating it yields CASSPSGLSAGYGYTF. Together with reference TRBV19 and TRBJ1-2, the CDR3 gives the full variable domain: DGGITQSPKYLFRKEGQNVTLSCEQNLNHDAMYWYRQDPGQGLRLIYYSQIVNDFQKGDIAEGYSVSREKKESFPLTVTSAQKNPTAFYLCASSPSGLSAGYGYTFGSGTRLTVV.

This clone was recorded only once. V gene TRBV30 combines with J gene TRBJ1-5; D is possibly TRBD1 (5 bases). This CDR3 has 15 amino acids. V lost 1 base and J lost 4, with 14 bases in between. Germline V gene lookup returns CDR1 GTSNPN and CDR2 SVGIG (reference sequence). The CDR3 DNA reads as TGTGCCTGGAGTGCCAGAGGGGACTGGAATCAGCCCCAGCATTTT. It translates to CAWSARGDWNQPQHF.

The sample holds one count of this clone. V is TRBV5-1 and J is TRBJ2-3; D may be TRBD2 (5 bases). The V gene lost 7 bases and the J gene lost 6 bases, with 12 bases spanning the gap. This CDR3 has 12 amino acids. Germline CDR1 SGHRS, CDR2 YFSETQ. Written as DNA, the CDR3 is TGCGCCAGCGGACTGGTGGCCGATACGCAGTATTTT. As protein: CASGLVADTQYF.

This rearrangement joins TRBV7-3 to TRBJ1-6; D remains unclear. V lost 5 bases and J 7 bases, leaving 9 bases between the germline ends. Germline V gene data show CDR1 as SGHTA and CDR2 as FQGTGA. CDR3 length: 13 residues. The CDR3: CASSRTVNSPLHF. CDR3 DNA sequence: TGTGCCAGCAGCAGAACAGTAAATTCACCCCTCCACTTT.

The gene calls are TRBV5-1 and TRBJ2-2, with 8 bases matching TRBD1. V lost 6 bases and J lost 4; bases outside the gene matches: 8. This CDR3 comprises 15 residues. Per germline, CDR1 SGHRS and CDR2 YFSETQ. CDR3 in DNA: TGCGCCAGCAACCCGGGACAGGCGACCACCGGGGAGCTGTTTTTT. Amino acid sequence: CASNPGQATTGELFF.

This clone was detected only once. The V call is TRBV10-3, the J call TRBJ2-1; no clear D gene. This CDR3 comprises 12 residues. Between the trimmed V and J ends, which lost 3 bases and 10 bases, there was a span of 10 bases. Germline V CDR1 and CDR2: ENHRY, SYGVKD. The CDR3 DNA is TGTGCCATCAGTGAAGTCGGAGAGGAGCAGTTCTTC. As protein: CAISEVGEEQFF.

This clone was seen a single time. The chain links TRBV5-6 to TRBJ1-6, with a tentative D call TRBD1 (6 bases). The V gene's germline CDR1 is SGHDT and CDR2 YYEEEE. The CDR3 is made up of 16 amino acids. Trimming took 4 bases from V and 5 from J, leaving 16 bases between them. The CDR3, as DNA: TGTGCCAGCAGCGCTGGGACATCACGAAATAATTCACCCCTCCACTTT. This sequence encodes CASSAGTSRNNSPLHF. Combining the CDR3 with reference TRBV5-6 and TRBJ1-6 gives the whole variable domain DAGVTQSPTHLIKTRGQQVTLRCSPKSGHDTVSWYQQALGQGPQFIFQYYEEEERQRGNFPDRFSGHQFPNYSSELNVNALLLGDSALYLCASSAGTSRNNSPLHFGNGTRLTVT.

The chain combines TRBV25-1 with TRBJ1-2; 8 bases line up with TRBD1. V shed 6 bases and J 4 bases; nucleotides not matched to a gene: 7. In germline, CDR1 is MGHDK, CDR2 SYGVNS. The CDR3 runs to 14 residues. CDR3 bases: TGTGCCAGCAGGGCGGCAGGGGGCTTCTATGGCTACACCTTC. Amino acids: CASRAAGGFYGYTF.

The chain links TRBV5-1 to TRBJ1-5, with D unresolved. The length of the CDR3 is 13 residues. With 0 bases removed from V and 7 bases from J, the gap between germline ends came to 8 bases. Germline lookup yields CDR1 SGHRS and CDR2 YFSETQ. The CDR3: CASSLDSMQPQHF. Here the CDR3 DNA reads TGCGCCAGCAGCTTGGACAGTATGCAGCCCCAGCATTTT.

V gene TRBV19 combines with J gene TRBJ1-6; D might be TRBD1 (6 bases). There are 12 residues in the CDR3. V lost 10 bases, J lost 9 bases, and 13 bases lay in between. Looked up from germline, CDR1 is LNHDA and CDR2 is SQIVND (reference sequence). CDR3 sequence reads: CAKQGTSSPLHF. In nucleotides, the CDR3 is TGTGCCAAACAGGGTACAAGTTCACCCCTCCACTTT.

V is TRBV7-8 and J is TRBJ1-4; TRBD1 aligns across 7 bases. The CDR3 runs to 18 residues. CDR1 is SGHVS, CDR2 FQNEAQ, per germline. V shed 1 base, J shed 0 bases, and the junction held 8 bases outside the gene matches. The CDR3 reads CASSLGRGGRATNEKLFF. CDR3 nucleotide sequence: TGTGCCAGCAGCTTAGGTCGAGGGGGCAGAGCAACTAATGAAAAACTGTTTTTT. Supplemented by reference TRBV7-8 and TRBJ1-4, the full variable domain reads GAGVSQSPRYKVAKRGQDVALRCDPISGHVSLFWYQQALGQGPEFLTYFQNEAQLDKSGLPSDRFFAERPEGSVSTLKIQRTQQEDSAVYLCASSLGRGGRATNEKLFFGSGTQLSVL.

The rearrangement joins TRBV19 to TRBJ2-5, with a tentative D call TRBD1 (5 bases). The V end lost 3 bases, the J end lost 3 bases, and 11 bases lay between the germline ends. This CDR3 is built from 14 residues. CDR1 is LNHDA and CDR2 is SQIVND in the germline V gene (reference sequence). The CDR3 region has the DNA TGTGCCAGTAGTATGAGGTTAGGGGAAGAGACCCAGTACTTC. Protein sequence: CASSMRLGEETQYF.

The J gene is TRBJ1-2, the V gene TRBV27; D might be TRBD1 (5 bases). In germline, CDR1 is MNHEY, CDR2 SMNVEV (reference sequence). This CDR3 comprises 15 residues. Deletions cut 1 base from V and 4 bases from J, with 13 bases between. The CDR3 here is CASSLWMGDPYGYTF. The CDR3 DNA reads as TGTGCCAGCAGTTTATGGATGGGGGATCCCTATGGCTACACCTTC.

V and J are TRBV21-1 and TRBJ2-1; TRBD2, the D gene given by the table, was not confirmed from the DNA. TRBV21-1 is a pseudogene. CDR3 length: 17 residues. The CDR3 DNA sequence: TGTGCCAGCCCACGGTCGGAAGGGGGGGCCGGGAACAATGAGCAGTTCTTC. It translates to CASPRSEGGAGNNEQFF.

The V and J genes are TRBV9 and TRBJ1-4; D is unclear. Germline lookup yields CDR1 SGDLS and CDR2 YYNGEE. There are 15 residues in the CDR3. V was clipped by 0 bases and J by 8 bases, with 14 bases between them. The CDR3 loop is CASSVARRIPEKLFF. In nucleotides, the CDR3 is TGTGCCAGCAGCGTAGCTAGGAGGATTCCGGAAAAACTGTTTTTT.

The chain employs TRBV7-8 and TRBJ2-1; TRBD1 agrees at 8 bases. The CDR3 is 13 residues long. Germline V CDR1 and CDR2: SGHVS, FQNEAQ. After removal of 5 bases from V and 7 bases from J, the junction contained 4 bases not matched to a gene. CDR3 sequence: CASSPRGLNEQFF. The CDR3 region has the DNA TGTGCCAGCAGCCCCAGGGGGCTTAATGAGCAGTTCTTC.

A single count supports this clone. The V and J genes are TRBV4-1 and TRBJ2-7; tentatively, D is TRBD1 (8 bases). The CDR3 covers 17 residues. The V gene lost 3 bases and the J gene lost 5 bases, with 23 bases spanning the gap. Germline-derived CDR1 and CDR2 are MGHRA and YSYEKL. CDR3 loop: CASSHRIGTGGGHEQYF. The CDR3 DNA reads as TGCGCCAGCAGCCATCGCATCGGCACAGGGGGGGGGCACGAGCAGTACTTC.

The chain carries TRBV19 and TRBJ1-5; tentative D call: TRBD1 (5 bases). V was shortened by 3 bases and J by 16 bases, with 16 bases between the two germline ends. Per germline, CDR1 LNHDA and CDR2 SQIVND (reference sequence). The CDR3 covers 12 residues. The CDR3 protein is CASSMGETYLHF. In nucleotides, the CDR3 is TGTGCCAGTAGTATGGGGGAGACATATCTCCATTTT.

In regard to this clone: This sample also contains other DNA sequences that code for the same CDR3. The rearrangement joins TRBV5-1 to TRBJ2-1; D is undetermined. The CDR3 is 15 residues long. With 0 bases removed from V and 0 bases from J, the gap between germline ends came to 7 bases. Looked up from germline, CDR1 is SGHRS and CDR2 is YFSETQ. The CDR3 region is CASSLEASSYNEQFF. CDR3 sequence (DNA): TGCGCCAGCAGCTTGGAGGCTAGCTCCTACAATGAGCAGTTCTTC.

The rearrangement links TRBV5-1 to TRBJ2-2, with D perhaps matching TRBD1 or TRBD2 (5 bases each). CDR1 and CDR2 from the germline V gene are SGHRS and YFSETQ. The CDR3 totals 16 residues. V was trimmed by 1 base and J by 2 bases, leaving 12 bases between them. CDR3 coding DNA: TGCGCCAGCAGCTTGTTCCAGGGAGCAAACACCGGGGAGCTGTTTTTT. Its translation is CASSLFQGANTGELFF.

J is TRBJ2-7 and V is TRBV28, with a tentative D call TRBD2 (6 bases). The CDR3 is 15 amino acids. Trimming removed 2 bases from V and 7 bases from J, with 18 bases in between. CDR1 MDHEN and CDR2 SYDVKM come from the germline V gene. The CDR3 DNA follows: TGTGCCAGCAGTTTAGTTCAAACTAGCCTAGGAGAGCAGTACTTC. This encodes CASSLVQTSLGEQYF.